The 8 T cell receptor beta chains in this list originate from one sample, sequenced in a study of T cells in localized non-small cell lung cancer. Profiled with immunoSEQ multiplex PCR; TCRdb holds only in-frame clones, not every one. In the table there are roughly 40,000 clones, approximately 80% of which are singletons. This specimen consisted of peripheral blood mononuclear cells, obtained before any cancer treatment. The receptors were sampled from a male donor aged 60 or older with stage II lung adenocarcinoma.

This clone was seen more than once but under ten times. The chain couples TRBV7-6 to TRBJ2-5, with D unclear. Germline V gene lookup returns CDR1 SGHVS and CDR2 FNYEAQ. CDR3 length: 15 amino acids. The V gene lost 1 base and the J gene lost 4 bases, with 13 bases spanning the gap. The CDR3 DNA reads TGTGCCAGCAGCTTAGACGGTCTAAGGGCAGAGACCCAGTACTTC. Encoded protein: CASSLDGLRAETQYF.

The chain joins TRBV19 to TRBJ1-2; 7 bases are a match to TRBD1. The CDR3 has 13 amino acids. Germline lookup yields CDR1 LNHDA and CDR2 SQIVND (reference sequence). J lost 5 bases, V lost 6 bases, and 6 bases had no gene match. The CDR3 protein is CASRSGQRYGYTF. The CDR3 DNA sequence: TGTGCCAGTAGATCGGGACAGAGATATGGCTACACCTTC.

The chain joins TRBV29-1 to TRBJ1-1; D is undetermined. This CDR3 has 13 residues. Deletions cut 8 bases from V and 0 bases from J, with 13 bases between. Germline-derived CDR1 and CDR2 are SQVTM and ANQGSEA. CDR3 protein: CSPRRALNTEAFF. The DNA for the CDR3 is TGCAGCCCTAGGCGGGCATTGAACACTGAAGCTTTCTTT.

This chain uses TRBV29-1 with TRBJ1-3; D remains unclear. CDR3 length: 12 amino acids. V gave up 3 bases and J gave up 4 bases, with 7 bases separating them. Germline lookup yields CDR1 SQVTM and CDR2 ANQGSEA. DNA for the CDR3: TGCAGCGTTGACCTGGAGGGAAACACCATATATTTT. Translating gives CSVDLEGNTIYF.

This sequence joins TRBV2 and TRBJ1-2; no clear D gene. Germline V lookup: CDR1 SNHLY, CDR2 FYNNEI. The CDR3 runs 16 residues. V lost 6 bases, J lost 1 base, and 18 bases lay in between. The CDR3 is CASRSPVRGINYGYTF. The CDR3 coding sequence is TGTGCCAGCAGGTCTCCGGTTCGCGGGATTAACTATGGCTACACCTTC.

CDR3 sequence reads: CAVRDRGRGELFF. DNA for the CDR3: TGTGCCGTTAGGGACAGGGGGCGAGGGGAGCTGTTTTTT. This chain links TRBV19 with TRBJ2-2; 12 nucleotides agree with TRBD1. V dropped 11 bases and J dropped 8; count of bases not matched to a gene: 6. In germline, CDR1 is LNHDA, CDR2 SQIVND (reference sequence). This CDR3 has 13 residues.

In nucleotides, the CDR3 is TGTGCCAGTAGCCGGGGAGGAGAAGGGAACACTGAAGCTTTCTTT. Translating gives CASSRGGEGNTEAFF. The chain couples TRBV19 to TRBJ1-1; D ambiguous. This CDR3 is 15 amino acids long. V lost 6 bases to trimming and J lost 1 base, with 15 bases between them. Germline V CDR1 and CDR2: LNHDA, SQIVND (reference sequence).

By sample share, this clone is medium-sized (0.01 to 0.1%). J is TRBJ2-2 and V is TRBV7-9; TRBD1 agrees at 8 bases. With V trimmed by 5 bases and J by 6 bases, 11 bases remained unmatched. This CDR3 is 16 amino acids long. Germline CDR1 and CDR2: SEHNR and FQNEAQ (reference sequence). The CDR3 DNA reads as TGTGCCAGCAGCCCTACGGGTCAACAGGGGGCCGGGGAGCTGTTTTTT. It translates to CASSPTGQQGAGELFF.